These T cell receptor beta chains were read from a single sample in a study of tumor-infiltrating lymphocytes in primary liver carcinoma. One entry per CDR3 protein results from TCRdb running MiXCR on the multiplex PCR reads. The sample contains 310,000 or so distinct CDR3 sequences, roughly three fifths of which appear only once. What was sequenced was peripheral blood. The receptors were sampled from a woman in her twenties or thirties with primary liver carcinoma and hepatitis B virus infection. CDR3s include the opening cysteine and the closing phenylalanine or tryptophan. The D gene is left open where the match is weak. Size tells how often a clone was seen (once, few, many) or the class of an expanded clone, and some rows leave it out.

size,J,V,D,CDR3,DNA
-,TRBJ2-7,TRBV7-9,-,CASSSAGARAYEQYF,TGTGCCAGCAGTTCCGCAGGGGCGAGGGCCTACGAGCAGTACTTC
-,TRBJ2-1,TRBV12-3/TRBV12-4,TRBD2,CASTRGGLASEQFF,TGTGCCAGCACCCGGGGTGGACTAGCGAGTGAGCAGTTCTTC
-,TRBJ2-7,TRBV6-1,TRBD2,CAGSETSGLYEQYF,TGTGCCGGCAGTGAGACTAGCGGTCTCTACGAGCAGTACTTC
once,TRBJ2-2,TRBV7-8,TRBD1,CASSWDRGSTGELFF,TGTGCCAGCAGCTGGGACAGGGGGTCTACCGGGGAGCTGTTTTTT
-,TRBJ1-3,TRBV11-2,-,CASRGAGSSGNTIYF,TGTGCCAGCAGGGGGGCAGGGAGCTCTGGGAACACCATATATTTT
-,TRBJ2-2,TRBV12-3/TRBV12-4,-,CASSILTIGELFF,TGTGCCAGCAGTATACTTACTATTGGGGAGCTGTTTTTT
few,TRBJ2-7,TRBV6-5,-,CASSAGTSLYEQYF,TGTGCCAGCAGCGCCGGGACAAGCCTCTACGAGCAGTACTTC
-,TRBJ2-1,TRBV30,TRBD2,CAWSRDSGRWNEQFF,TGTGCCTGGAGTCGCGATAGCGGGAGATGGAATGAGCAGTTCTTC
-,TRBJ2-5,TRBV6-1,-,CATSEALLGGQETQYF,TGTGCCACCAGTGAGGCGCTATTGGGCGGCCAAGAGACCCAGTACTTC
-,TRBJ1-1,TRBV6-2/TRBV6-3,-,CASVDKGTISEAFF,TGTGCCAGCGTGGACAAGGGGACGATTTCTGAAGCTTTCTTT
-,TRBJ2-6,TRBV5-6,-,CASSLVGLNPSSGANVLTF,TGTGCCAGCAGCTTGGTGGGCCTTAACCCCTCCTCTGGGGCCAACGTCCTGACTTTC
few,TRBJ2-7,TRBV5-4,-,CASSTRGSSYEQYF,TGTGCCAGCAGTACCCGGGGGTCTTCCTACGAGCAGTACTTC
many,TRBJ2-5,TRBV11-2,-,CASSRWAKETQYF,TGTGCCAGCAGCCGCTGGGCGAAAGAGACCCAGTACTTC
-,TRBJ1-6,TRBV6-1,TRBD1,CASKGQGYQPLHF,TGTGCCAGCAAAGGACAGGGGTATCAACCCCTCCACTTT
-,TRBJ1-4,TRBV29-1,TRBD1,CSVEGTGKDEKLFF,TGCAGCGTTGAAGGGACAGGGAAGGATGAAAAACTGTTTTTT
-,TRBJ2-1,TRBV5-4,-,CASSFGCGEQFF,TGTGCCAGCAGCTTCGGGTGTGGTGAGCAGTTCTTC
-,TRBJ1-2,TRBV6-5,-,CASSYGGDRYYTF,TGTGCCAGCAGTTACGGTGGGGATAGGTACTACACCTTC
many,TRBJ2-5,TRBV11-2,TRBD1,CASSPPPMTGVGETQYF,TGTGCCAGCAGCCCTCCACCGATGACAGGGGTAGGAGAGACCCAGTACTTC
many,TRBJ2-7,TRBV12-3/TRBV12-4,TRBD1,CASSYRGYYEQYF,TGTGCCAGCAGTTACAGGGGCTACTACGAGCAGTACTTC
few,TRBJ1-2,TRBV12-3/TRBV12-4,-,CASSLGSEFYGYTF,TGTGCCAGCAGCTTGGGGTCGGAATTCTATGGCTACACCTTC
-,TRBJ2-1,TRBV14,TRBD2,CTSTRGLAGYNEQLF,TGTACCAGCACCCGGGGACTAGCGGGTTACAATGAGCAGCTCTTC
-,TRBJ1-1,TRBV6-1,-,CANTLMRGMAFF,TGTGCCAACACCTTAATGAGGGGTATGGCTTTCTTT
-,TRBJ2-5,TRBV6-6,TRBD1,CASSGQGPPEETQYF,TGTGCCAGCAGCGGACAGGGACCGCCTGAAGAGACCCAGTACTTC
-,TRBJ2-7,TRBV11-2,-,CASAPAVVLSYEQYF,TGTGCCAGCGCCCCCGCAGTGGTACTCTCCTATGAGCAGTACTTC
-,TRBJ2-7,TRBV12-3/TRBV12-4,-,CAGSSQEGRYEQYF,TGTGCCGGCAGCTCCCAAGAAGGGAGGTACGAGCAGTACTTC
few,TRBJ1-3,TRBV4-3,TRBD1,CASSRGQAVSGNTIYF,TGCGCCAGCAGCCGAGGACAGGCTGTCTCTGGAAACACCATATATTTT
few,TRBJ2-1,TRBV10-2,TRBD2,CASLKRDSYNEQFF,TGCGCCAGTCTGAAGCGGGACTCCTACAATGAGCAGTTCTTC
-,TRBJ1-1,TRBV11-2,-,CASSSSRCDIEAFF,TGTGCCAGCAGTTCCTCCCGATGTGACATTGAAGCTTTCTTT
once,TRBJ2-1,TRBV11-3,TRBD1,CANSSQGASYNEQFF,TGTGCCAACAGCTCGCAGGGGGCCAGCTACAATGAGCAGTTCTTC
-,TRBJ1-1,TRBV6-2/TRBV6-3,TRBD1,CASRPQGAGNTEAFF,TGTGCCAGCAGACCACAGGGGGCTGGGAACACTGAAGCTTTCTTT
-,TRBJ2-4,TRBV12-3/TRBV12-4,TRBD2,CASTLGGDFQYF,TGTGCCAGCACCCTTGGGGGGGACTTTCAGTACTTC
-,TRBJ2-7,TRBV10-2,-,CASRRTTNSYEQYF,TGCGCCAGCAGAAGGACAACCAACTCCTACGAGCAGTACTTC
many,TRBJ1-2,TRBV29-1,-,CSVGRDGGNYGYTF,TGCAGCGTTGGACGGGACGGCGGTAACTATGGCTACACCTTC
-,TRBJ1-2,TRBV10-3,-,CAISEFAGNYGHTF,TGTGCCATCAGTGAGTTTGCAGGGAACTATGGCCACACCTTC
-,TRBJ2-7,TRBV11-2,TRBD2,CASTALSTSGSYEQYF,TGCGCCAGCACCGCCTTGAGCACTAGCGGGAGCTACGAGCAGTACTTC
-,TRBJ2-5,TRBV11-2,-,CASSLGRDFTF,TGTGCCAGCAGCTTAGGCAGGGACTTTACCTTC
-,TRBJ2-7,TRBV7-6,TRBD1,CASSPSQGWAYEQYF,TGTGCCAGCAGCCCGTCACAGGGGTGGGCCTACGAGCAGTACTTC
-,TRBJ1-2,TRBV7-9,-,CASSFRDGLHGYTF,TGTGCCAGCAGCTTCCGGGACGGCTTGCACGGCTACACCTTC
-,TRBJ1-1,TRBV5-4,-,CASNLQQDPNTEAFF,TGTGCCAGCAACTTACAACAGGATCCGAACACTGAAGCTTTCTTT
-,TRBJ2-3,TRBV11-1,-,CASSLSGDTHYF,TGTGCCAGCAGCTTATCGGGAGATACGCATTATTTT
-,TRBJ1-5,TRBV6-1,-,CASSEASQNSNQPRHF,TGTGCCAGCAGTGAAGCATCCCAGAATAGCAATCAGCCCCGGCATTTT
-,TRBJ2-7,TRBV5-5,TRBD1,CASRNRDRGFSSYEQHF,TGTGCCAGCAGAAACCGGGACAGGGGCTTTAGCTCCTACGAGCAGCACTTC
-,TRBJ2-1,TRBV28,-,CASYADGEIWNEQFF,TGTGCCAGCTATGCCGATGGGGAGATTTGGAATGAGCAGTTCTTC
-,TRBJ2-5,TRBV6-5,TRBD2,CASSSRAGGQETQYF,TGTGCCAGCAGTTCTAGAGCGGGAGGGCAAGAGACCCAGTACTTC
many,TRBJ2-5,TRBV7-8,TRBD1,CASSCLDRGPVKTQYF,TGTGCCAGCAGCTGTTTGGACAGGGGGCCCGTCAAGACCCAGTACTTC
-,TRBJ2-5,TRBV7-8,-,CASSLISPGAQYF,TGTGCCAGCAGCTTAATATCCCCGGGGGCCCAGTACTTC
few,TRBJ1-1,TRBV6-1,TRBD1,CASSERTGANTEAFF,TGTGCCAGCAGTGAGAGGACAGGAGCTAACACTGAAGCTTTCTTT
few,TRBJ2-7,TRBV6-2/TRBV6-3,-,CASSHSGVSTYEQYF,TGTGCCAGCAGTCACTCAGGGGTTTCTACCTACGAACAGTACTTC
few,TRBJ2-7,TRBV5-1,TRBD1,CASSFEGQSREQYF,TGCGCCAGCAGCTTTGAGGGACAGTCGCGCGAGCAGTACTTC
few,TRBJ1-1,TRBV12-3/TRBV12-4,-,CASSRTGDTEAFF,TGTGCCAGCAGTAGAACGGGGGACACTGAAGCTTTCTTT
-,TRBJ2-1,TRBV7-9,TRBD2,CASSFSGRDYNEQFF,TGTGCCAGCAGCTTTAGCGGGAGAGACTACAATGAGCAGTTCTTC